A selection of T cell receptor beta chains follows, all from one sample in a study of breast tumors, draining lymph nodes, adjacent tissues. TCRdb passed the multiplex PCR reads through MiXCR, listing each CDR3 protein once. The sample records around 300,000 distinct CDR3 sequences, 30% to 35% being singletons. The sample consisted of axillary lymph node tissue. These TCRs come from a female donor with breast cancer. Some clones in this sample may be carry-over from other donors' samples. Each CDR3 is given with its conserved first and last residue. The D gene is left open where the match is weak.

CDR3 protein: CSAPKGAGSYEQYF
D gene: TRBD1
V gene: TRBV20-1

CDR3 protein: CASSGHSPRGRVSSGANVLTF
D gene: TRBD1
V gene: TRBV11-3

CDR3 protein: CASSLPAGAYNEQFF
D gene: TRBD2
V gene: TRBV28

CDR3 protein: CASSVGEGRGNEQFF
D gene: .
V gene: TRBV9

CDR3 protein: CASLSGTSYNSPLHF
D gene: .
V gene: TRBV3-2

CDR3 protein: CASSLAEIYEQYF
D gene: .
V gene: TRBV11-2

CDR3 protein: CASSLELRNEQFF
D gene: .
V gene: TRBV11-2

CDR3 protein: CASPPTRISTDTQYF
D gene: .
V gene: TRBV28

CDR3 protein: CAISGLVAGELFF
D gene: .
V gene: TRBV10-3

CDR3 protein: CASSQGSAGHLTDTQYF
D gene: .
V gene: TRBV14

CDR3 protein: CASSPRLDGEQYF
D gene: .
V gene: TRBV11-2

CDR3 protein: CSFSGISYNEQFF
D gene: TRBD2
V gene: TRBV29-1

CDR3 protein: CASSGTSETHEQFF
D gene: TRBD2
V gene: TRBV10-1

CDR3 protein: CASSQDTVESDTQYF
D gene: .
V gene: TRBV4-3

CDR3 protein: CVSSFAGAQETQYF
D gene: .
V gene: TRBV7-2

CDR3 protein: CASTQNTEAFF
D gene: .
V gene: TRBV12-3/TRBV12-4

CDR3 protein: CASSLVSGSYNEQFF
D gene: .
V gene: TRBV7-2

CDR3 protein: CASRPAGGLAGAGEQFF
D gene: TRBD2
V gene: TRBV2

CDR3 protein: CASSLEAGDIYGYTF
D gene: .
V gene: TRBV5-8

CDR3 protein: CASSPPVGNTGELFF
D gene: .
V gene: TRBV18

CDR3 protein: CASSLAAPYEQYF
D gene: .
V gene: TRBV7-2

CDR3 protein: CASSLAGPGQGSPLHF
D gene: TRBD1
V gene: TRBV7-7

CDR3 protein: CASSYSTSGINEQYF
D gene: TRBD2
V gene: TRBV6-5

CDR3 protein: CASSDGGQGVF
D gene: .
V gene: TRBV2

CDR3 protein: CASSRVISNTGELFF
D gene: .
V gene: TRBV6-6

CDR3 protein: CASSFGGGIEQFF
D gene: TRBD2
V gene: TRBV12-3/TRBV12-4

CDR3 protein: CASSLPSGNTEAFF
D gene: .
V gene: TRBV5-1